This section outlines one T cell receptor beta chain sequence together with its context. This sample is part of a study of PD-1 blockade in classical Hodgkin lymphoma. The time point is: cycle 4 day 1 (C4D1), after 6 weeks of nivolumab. Brentuximab vedotin exposure varied, and every patient relapsed after autologous stem cell transplantation. The repertoire was sequenced with immunoSEQ multiplex PCR; TCRdb's copy has only in-frame clones and lacks some. Among 64,000 or so clones listed, 75% to 95% were seen once. The CDR3 is made up of 12 amino acids. Germline values: CDR1 MGHRA, CDR2 YSYEKL. V lost 0 bases and J 6 bases, leaving 3 bases between the germline ends.

Specimen: peripheral blood mononuclear cells (PBMCs), collected before the fourth cycle of nivolumab. The receptor comes from a human donor with classical Hodgkin lymphoma. The rearrangement links TRBV4-1 to TRBJ1-5; unclear D gene. This chain's CDR3 is CASSQDGQPQHF. The CDR3 region has the DNA TGCGCCAGCAGCCAAGATGGTCAGCCCCAGCATTTT.